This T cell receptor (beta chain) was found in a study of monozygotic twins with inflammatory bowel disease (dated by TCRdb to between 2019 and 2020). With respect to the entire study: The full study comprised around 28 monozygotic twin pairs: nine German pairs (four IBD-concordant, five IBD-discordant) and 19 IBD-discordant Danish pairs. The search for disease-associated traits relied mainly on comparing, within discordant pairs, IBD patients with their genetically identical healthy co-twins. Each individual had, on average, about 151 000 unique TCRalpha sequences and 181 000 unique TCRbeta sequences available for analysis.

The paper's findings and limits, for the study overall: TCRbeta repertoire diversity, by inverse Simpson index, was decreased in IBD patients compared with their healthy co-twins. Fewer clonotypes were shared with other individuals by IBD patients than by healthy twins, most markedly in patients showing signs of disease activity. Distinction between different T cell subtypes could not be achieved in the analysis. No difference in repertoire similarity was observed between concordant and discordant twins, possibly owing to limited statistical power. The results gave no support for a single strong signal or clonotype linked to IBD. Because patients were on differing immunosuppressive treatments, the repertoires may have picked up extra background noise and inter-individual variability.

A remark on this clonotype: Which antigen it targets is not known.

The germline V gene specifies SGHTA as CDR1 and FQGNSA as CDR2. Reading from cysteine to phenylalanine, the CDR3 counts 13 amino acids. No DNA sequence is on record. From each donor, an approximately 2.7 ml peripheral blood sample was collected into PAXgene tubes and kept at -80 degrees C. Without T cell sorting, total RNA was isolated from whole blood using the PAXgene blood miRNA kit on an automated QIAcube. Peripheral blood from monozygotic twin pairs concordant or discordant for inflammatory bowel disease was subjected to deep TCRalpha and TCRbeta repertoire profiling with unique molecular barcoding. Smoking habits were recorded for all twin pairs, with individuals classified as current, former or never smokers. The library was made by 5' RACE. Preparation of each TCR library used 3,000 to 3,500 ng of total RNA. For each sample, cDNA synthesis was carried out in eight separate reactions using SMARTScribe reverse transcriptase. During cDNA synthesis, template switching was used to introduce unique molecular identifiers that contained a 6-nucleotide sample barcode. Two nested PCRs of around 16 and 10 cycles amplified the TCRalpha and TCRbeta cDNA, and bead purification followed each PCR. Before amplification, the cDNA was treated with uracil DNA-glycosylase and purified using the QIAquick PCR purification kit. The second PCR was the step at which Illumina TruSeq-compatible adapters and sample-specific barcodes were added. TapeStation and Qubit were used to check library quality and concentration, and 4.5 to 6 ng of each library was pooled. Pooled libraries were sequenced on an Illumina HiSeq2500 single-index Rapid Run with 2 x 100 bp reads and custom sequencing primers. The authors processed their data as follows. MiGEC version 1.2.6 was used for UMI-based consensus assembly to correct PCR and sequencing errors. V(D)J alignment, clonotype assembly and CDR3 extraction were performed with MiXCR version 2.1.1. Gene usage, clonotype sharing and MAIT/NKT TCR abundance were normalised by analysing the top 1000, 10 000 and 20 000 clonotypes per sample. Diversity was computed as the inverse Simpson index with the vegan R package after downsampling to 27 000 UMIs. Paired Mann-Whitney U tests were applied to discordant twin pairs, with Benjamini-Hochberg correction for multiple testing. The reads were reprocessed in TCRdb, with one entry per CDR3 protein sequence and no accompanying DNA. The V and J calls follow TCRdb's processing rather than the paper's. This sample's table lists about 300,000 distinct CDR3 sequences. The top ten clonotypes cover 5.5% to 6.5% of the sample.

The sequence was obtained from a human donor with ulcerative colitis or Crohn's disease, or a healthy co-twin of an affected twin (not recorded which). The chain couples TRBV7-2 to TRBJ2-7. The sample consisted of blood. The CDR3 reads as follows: CASSLFRTYEQYF. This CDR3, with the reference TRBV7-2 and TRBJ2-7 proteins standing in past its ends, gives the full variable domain GAGVSQSPSNKVTEKGKDVELRCDPISGHTALYWYRQSLGQGLEFLIYFQGNSAPDKSGLPSDRFSAERTGGSVSTLTIQRTQQEDSAVYLCASSLFRTYEQYFGPGTRLTVT.